Below, 8 T cell receptor beta chains from the same sample are listed, as sequenced in a study of beta chain features in type 1 diabetes. Sequenced material consisted of expressed TCRB transcripts (all of the isolated RNA was reverse transcribed). Sequenced by immunoSEQ multiplex PCR; TCRdb stores in-frame clones only, minus some. The sample carries roughly 310,000 clones, about 11% recorded once. The sequencing sample was made of naive CD4+ T cells from blood. The receptors were sampled from a woman younger than 45 in good health.

The rearrangement uses TRBV7-3 and TRBJ2-7; 8 positions agree with TRBD2. Per the germline V gene, CDR1 is SGHTA and CDR2 is FQGTGA. The length of the CDR3 is 15 residues. Trimming cost V 3 bases and J 6 bases; bases outside gene matches: 10. The CDR3: CASSLGRTSLSEQYF. CDR3 DNA: TGTGCCAGCAGCTTGGGAAGGACTAGCCTTAGCGAGCAGTACTTC.

This clone has a handful of counts. The chain combines TRBV5-4 with TRBJ2-5; 8 nucleotides align to TRBD1. The CDR3 runs 14 residues. Germline V gene sequence: CDR1 SGHNT, CDR2 YYREEE (reference sequence). V gave up 2 bases and J gave up 4 bases; unmatched junction bases: 4. The CDR3 is CASSFDRGRETQYF. CDR3 bases: TGTGCCAGCAGCTTCGACAGGGGCAGAGAGACCCAGTACTTC.

This clone was seen more than once but under ten times. This chain links TRBV28 with TRBJ1-1; D not resolved. Trimming left V 9 bases short and J 0 bases short, with 5 bases between. CDR1 and CDR2 from the germline V gene are MDHEN and SYDVKM. This CDR3 has 11 amino acids. The CDR3 region has the DNA TGTGCCAGTTCAGTGAACACTGAAGCTTTCTTT. This gives the protein CASSVNTEAFF.

This clone was counted only a few times. J is TRBJ2-5 and V is TRBV2; D unclear. CDR1 is SNHLY and CDR2 is FYNNEI in the germline V gene. There are 13 residues in the CDR3. Trimming stripped 6 bases from V and 2 bases from J, with 10 bases between. CDR3 amino acids: CASSPELQETQYF. The CDR3, as DNA: TGTGCCAGCAGCCCCGAGCTGCAAGAGACCCAGTACTTC.

This chain links TRBV6-5 with TRBJ2-1, with 7 bases fitting TRBD1. V trimming: 6 bases; J trimming: 9 bases; junction bases outside the gene matches: 5. There are 12 residues in the CDR3. Germline V gene sequence: CDR1 MNHEY, CDR2 SVGAGI. The CDR3 sequence is CASSGPGGEQFF. The DNA of the CDR3 is TGTGCCAGCAGCGGCCCAGGGGGTGAGCAGTTCTTC.

A few counts support this clone. This chain joins TRBV20-1 and TRBJ1-4; a possible D gene is TRBD1 (6 bases). This CDR3 comprises 11 residues. The germline V gene has CDR1 DFQATT and CDR2 SNEGSKA (reference sequence). Trimming took off 3 bases at V and 7 bases at J, with 6 bases between the two ends. The CDR3 protein is CSARGAEKLFF. CDR3 DNA sequence: TGCAGTGCTAGGGGGGCTGAAAAACTGTTTTTT.

For the CDR3, the DNA is TGTGCCAGCAGCGTAGTCTCCGGCGGACAGGGGGAGACCCAGTACTTC. Translating it yields CASSVVSGGQGETQYF. The chain couples TRBV9 to TRBJ2-5, with TRBD1 matching over 9 bases. The germline CDR1 and CDR2 sequences are SGDLS and YYNGEE. The CDR3 runs 16 residues. With V trimmed by 0 bases and J by 5 bases, 8 bases remained unmatched.

The V gene is TRBV5-6, the J gene TRBJ1-2; possible D gene TRBD1, 5 bases. CDR1 SGHDT and CDR2 YYEEEE come from the germline V gene. The CDR3 consists of 13 residues. V lost 4 bases and J 6 bases, leaving 13 bases between the germline ends. The CDR3 DNA reads as TGTGCCAGCAGCCCAGGGTTAGGGAATGGCTACACCTTC. This encodes CASSPGLGNGYTF. Using reference TRBV5-6 and TRBJ1-2 for the parts outside the CDR3, the full variable domain is DAGVTQSPTHLIKTRGQQVTLRCSPKSGHDTVSWYQQALGQGPQFIFQYYEEEERQRGNFPDRFSGHQFPNYSSELNVNALLLGDSALYLCASSPGLGNGYTFGSGTRLTVV.